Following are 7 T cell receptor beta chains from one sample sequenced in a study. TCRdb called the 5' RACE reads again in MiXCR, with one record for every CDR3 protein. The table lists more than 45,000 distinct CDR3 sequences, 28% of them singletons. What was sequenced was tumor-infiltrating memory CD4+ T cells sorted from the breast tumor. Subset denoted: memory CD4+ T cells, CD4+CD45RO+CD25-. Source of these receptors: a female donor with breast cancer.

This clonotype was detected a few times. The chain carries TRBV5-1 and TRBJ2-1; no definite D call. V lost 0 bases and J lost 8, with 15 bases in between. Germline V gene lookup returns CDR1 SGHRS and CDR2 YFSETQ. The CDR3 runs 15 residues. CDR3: CASSLEVKVGDEQFF. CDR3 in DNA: TGCGCCAGCAGCTTGGAGGTAAAGGTAGGCGATGAGCAGTTCTTC.

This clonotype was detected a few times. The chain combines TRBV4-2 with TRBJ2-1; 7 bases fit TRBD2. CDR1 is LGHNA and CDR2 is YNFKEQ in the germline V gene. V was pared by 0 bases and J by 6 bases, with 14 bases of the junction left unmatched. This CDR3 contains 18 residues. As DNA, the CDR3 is TGTGCCAGCAGCCAAGAGTCTCCCGCGGGAGAGAACGGCAATGAGCAGTTCTTC. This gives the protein CASSQESPAGENGNEQFF.

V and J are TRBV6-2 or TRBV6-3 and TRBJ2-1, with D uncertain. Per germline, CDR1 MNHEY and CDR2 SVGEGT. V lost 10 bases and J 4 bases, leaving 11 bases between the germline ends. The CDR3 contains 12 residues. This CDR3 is CATSDQYNEQFF. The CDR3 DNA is TGTGCCACTTCGGACCAATACAATGAGCAGTTCTTC.

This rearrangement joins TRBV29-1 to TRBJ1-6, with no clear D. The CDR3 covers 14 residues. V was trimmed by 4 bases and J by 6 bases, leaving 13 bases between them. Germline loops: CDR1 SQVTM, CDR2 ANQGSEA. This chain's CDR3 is CSVAAGYGNSPLHF. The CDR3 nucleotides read TGCAGCGTTGCGGCGGGGTATGGTAATTCACCCCTCCACTTT. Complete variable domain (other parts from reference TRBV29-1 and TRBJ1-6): SAVISQKPSRDICQRGTSLTIQCQVDSQVTMMFWYRQQPGQSLTLIATANQGSEATYESGFVIDKFPISRPNLTFSTLTVSNMSPEDSSIYLCSVAAGYGNSPLHFGNGTRLTVT.

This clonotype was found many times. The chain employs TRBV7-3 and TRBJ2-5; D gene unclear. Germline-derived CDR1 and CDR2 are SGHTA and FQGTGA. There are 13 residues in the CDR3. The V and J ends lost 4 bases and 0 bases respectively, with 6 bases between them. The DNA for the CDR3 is TGTGCCAGCAGCTCCTCGTACCAAGAGACCCAGTACTTC. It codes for CASSSSYQETQYF.

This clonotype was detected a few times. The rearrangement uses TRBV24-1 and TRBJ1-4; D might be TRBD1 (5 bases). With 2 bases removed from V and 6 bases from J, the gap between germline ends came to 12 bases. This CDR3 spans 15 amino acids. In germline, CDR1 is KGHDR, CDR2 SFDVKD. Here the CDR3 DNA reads TGTGCCACCAGTGATTCGGGGGAAGGCCATGAAAAACTGTTTTTT. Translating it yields CATSDSGEGHEKLFF.

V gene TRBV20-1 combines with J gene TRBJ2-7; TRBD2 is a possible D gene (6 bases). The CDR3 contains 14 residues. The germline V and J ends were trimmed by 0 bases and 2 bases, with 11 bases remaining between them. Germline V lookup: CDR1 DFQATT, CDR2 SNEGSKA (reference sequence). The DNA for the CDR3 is TGCAGTGCTAGAGATCGGAGGGGAACCTACGAGCAGTACTTC. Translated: CSARDRRGTYEQYF.